The 3 T cell receptor beta chains in this list originate from one sample, sequenced in a study of CD8+CD57+ T cells in acquired aplastic anemia. For CDR3 and TCR beta VDJ profiling, genomic DNA was the template used. TCRdb called the reads again in MiXCR, with one record for every CDR3 protein. This sample has roughly 250,000 distinct CDR3 sequences, with 82% found just once. It was patients with CD8+CD57+ cell expansion by flow cytometry who were chosen for sequencing. Sequenced material: sorted CD4+, CD8+, or CD8+CD57+ T cells (not recorded which) from PBMCs. Receptors were obtained from a human donor with aplastic anemia.

The chain recombines TRBV11-2 with TRBJ1-5, with 7 positions matching TRBD1. Germline CDR1 and CDR2: SGHAT and FQNNGV. This CDR3 contains 16 residues. V shed 0 bases and J 3 bases; nucleotides not matched to a gene: 5. The CDR3 DNA sequence: TGTGCCAGCAGCTTAGATCTGACAGGGACCAATCAGCCCCAGCATTTT. It codes for CASSLDLTGTNQPQHF. Filled out from reference TRBV11-2 and TRBJ1-5, the complete variable domain reads EAGVAQSPRYKIIEKRQSVAFWCNPISGHATLYWYQQILGQGPKLLIQFQNNGVVDDSQLPKDRFSAERLKGVDSTLKIQPAKLEDSAVYLCASSLDLTGTNQPQHFGDGTRLSIL.

Details on this clonotype: A much larger clone sits a single nucleotide away, making a read error possible. This sequence joins TRBV11-3 and TRBJ2-5, with D unclear. Germline CDR1 reads SGHNT; CDR2 reads YENEEA. This CDR3 comprises 14 residues. CDR3 DNA sequence: TGTGCCAGCAGCATAGATCTGAAAGAAGAGACCCAGTACTTC. Protein product: CASSIDLKEETQYF.

This chain links TRBV7-3 with TRBJ2-3; D ambiguous. The length of the CDR3 is 15 residues. V lost 4 bases, J lost 14 bases, and 25 bases lay in between. CDR1 and CDR2 (germline): SGHTA, FQGTGA. CDR3 protein: CASSSEDSSSKRPYF. The CDR3 nucleotides read TGTGCCAGCAGCTCTGAAGATTCGAGCAGCAAGAGACCGTATTTT. The whole variable domain, remainder taken from reference TRBV7-3 and TRBJ2-3, is GAGVSQTPSNKVTEKGKYVELRCDPISGHTALYWYRQSLGQGPEFLIYFQGTGAADDSGLPNDRFFAVRPEGSVSTLKIQRTERGDSAVYLCASSSEDSSSKRPYFGPGTRLTVL.